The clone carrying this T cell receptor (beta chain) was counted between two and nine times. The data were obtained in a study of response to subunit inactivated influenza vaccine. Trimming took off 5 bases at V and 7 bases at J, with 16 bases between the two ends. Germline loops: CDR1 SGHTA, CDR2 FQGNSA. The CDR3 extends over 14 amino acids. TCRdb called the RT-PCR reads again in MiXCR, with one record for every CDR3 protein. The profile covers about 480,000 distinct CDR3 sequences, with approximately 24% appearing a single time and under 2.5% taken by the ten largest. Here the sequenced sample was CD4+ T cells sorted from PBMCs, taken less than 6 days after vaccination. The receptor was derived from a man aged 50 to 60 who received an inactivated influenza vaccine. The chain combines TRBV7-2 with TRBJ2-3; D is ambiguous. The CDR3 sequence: CASSPSGSRNTQYF. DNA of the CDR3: TGTGCCAGCAGCCCCTCCGGGTCGAGGAATACGCAGTATTTT.